Included here is one T cell receptor (beta chain) sequence, with context. Its antigen is as yet unknown. The germline V gene has CDR1 MNHEY and CDR2 SVGAGI. Trimming cost V 8 bases and J 5 bases, with 15 bases left between them. The CDR3 spans 13 residues. This entry belongs to a study of cytomegalovirus exposure and HLA in healthy donors. Regarding the study as a whole: According to the study, roughly 160 TCR beta chains were cytomegalovirus-associated. Association of a missense DCLRE1C variant with TCR beta V- and J-gene trimming was reported in a later analysis. Previous analysis showed most TCR beta V segments were productive about 90% or about 30% of the time. Most subjects had HLA-A and HLA-B alleles reportedly predicted accurately by TCR beta sequences.

Use of 60 Vbeta and 13 Jbeta primers characterized the PCR. The protocol was immunoSEQ multiplex PCR, while the TCRdb copy is restricted to in-frame clones and leaves out a portion. Recorded here are 150,000 or so clones; the top ten clones represent roughly 1.7%. What was sequenced was PBMCs. The source of this sequence is a man aged 18 to 29 in good health and CMV-seronegative. The J gene is TRBJ1-1, the V gene TRBV6-5; tentatively, D is TRBD1 (6 bases). The CDR3 protein is CASRTSGVTEAFF. CDR3 sequence (DNA): TGTGCCAGCCGAACGTCAGGGGTGACTGAAGCTTTCTTT.